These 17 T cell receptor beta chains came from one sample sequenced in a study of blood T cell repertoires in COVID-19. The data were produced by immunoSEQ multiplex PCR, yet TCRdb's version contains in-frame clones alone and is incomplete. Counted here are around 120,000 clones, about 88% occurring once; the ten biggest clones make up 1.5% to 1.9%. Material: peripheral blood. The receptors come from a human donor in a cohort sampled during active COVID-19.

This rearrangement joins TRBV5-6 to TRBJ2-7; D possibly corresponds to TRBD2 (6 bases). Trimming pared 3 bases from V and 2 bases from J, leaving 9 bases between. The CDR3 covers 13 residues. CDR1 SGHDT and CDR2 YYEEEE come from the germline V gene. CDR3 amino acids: CASSWDLAYEQYF. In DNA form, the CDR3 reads TGTGCCAGCAGCTGGGACTTAGCCTACGAGCAGTACTTC.

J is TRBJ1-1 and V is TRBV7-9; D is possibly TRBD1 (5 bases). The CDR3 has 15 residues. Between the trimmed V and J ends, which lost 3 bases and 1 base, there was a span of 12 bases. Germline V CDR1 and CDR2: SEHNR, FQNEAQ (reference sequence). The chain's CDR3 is CASSFARQKNTEAFF. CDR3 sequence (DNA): TGTGCCAGCAGCTTCGCCCGACAGAAGAACACTGAAGCTTTCTTT.

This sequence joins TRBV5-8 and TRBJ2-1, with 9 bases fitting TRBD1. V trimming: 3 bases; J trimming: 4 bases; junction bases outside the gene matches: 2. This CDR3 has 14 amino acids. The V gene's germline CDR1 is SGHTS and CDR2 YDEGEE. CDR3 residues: CASSSDRGYNEQFF. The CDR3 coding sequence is TGTGCCAGCAGCTCAGACAGGGGGTACAATGAGCAGTTCTTC.

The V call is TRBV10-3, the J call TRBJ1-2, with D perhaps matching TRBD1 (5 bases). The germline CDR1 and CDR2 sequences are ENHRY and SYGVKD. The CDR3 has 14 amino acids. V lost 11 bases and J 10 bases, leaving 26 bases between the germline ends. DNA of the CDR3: TGTGCCTCAAGCCCCGCTATTCAACAGGTCTTCTACACCTTC. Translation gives CASSPAIQQVFYTF.

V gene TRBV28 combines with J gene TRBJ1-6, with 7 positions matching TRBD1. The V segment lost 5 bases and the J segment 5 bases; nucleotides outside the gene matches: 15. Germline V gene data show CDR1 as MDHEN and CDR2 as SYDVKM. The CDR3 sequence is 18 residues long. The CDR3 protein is CASSTIRIQDRDNSPLHF. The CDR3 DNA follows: TGTGCCAGCAGTACCATCCGGATCCAAGACAGGGATAATTCACCCCTCCACTTT.

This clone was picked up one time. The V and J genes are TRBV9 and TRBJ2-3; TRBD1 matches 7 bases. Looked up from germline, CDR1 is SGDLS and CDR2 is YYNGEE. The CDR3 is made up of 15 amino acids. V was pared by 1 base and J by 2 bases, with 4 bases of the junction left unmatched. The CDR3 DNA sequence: TGTGCCAGCAGCGTAAGTGGGACAGCCACAGATACGCAGTATTTT. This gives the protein CASSVSGTATDTQYF.

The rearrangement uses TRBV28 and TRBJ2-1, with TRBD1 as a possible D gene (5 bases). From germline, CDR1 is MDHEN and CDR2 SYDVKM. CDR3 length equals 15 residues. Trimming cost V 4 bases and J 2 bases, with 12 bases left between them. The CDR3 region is CASSSVHRTYNEQFF. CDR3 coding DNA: TGTGCCAGCAGTTCAGTACACAGGACCTACAATGAGCAGTTCTTC.

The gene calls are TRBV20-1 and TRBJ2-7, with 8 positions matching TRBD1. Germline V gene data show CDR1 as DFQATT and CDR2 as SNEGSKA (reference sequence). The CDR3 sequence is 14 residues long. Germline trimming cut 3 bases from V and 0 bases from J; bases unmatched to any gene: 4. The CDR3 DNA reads TGCAGTGCTAGTTACAGGGGGTCCTCCTACGAGCAGTACTTC. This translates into CSASYRGSSYEQYF.

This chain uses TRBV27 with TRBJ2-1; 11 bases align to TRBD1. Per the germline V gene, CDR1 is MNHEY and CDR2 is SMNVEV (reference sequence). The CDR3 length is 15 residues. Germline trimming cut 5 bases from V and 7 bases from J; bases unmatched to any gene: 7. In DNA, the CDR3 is TGTGCCAGCAGTCGCGGACAGGGGGCTCGTAATGAGCAGTTCTTC. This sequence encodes CASSRGQGARNEQFF.

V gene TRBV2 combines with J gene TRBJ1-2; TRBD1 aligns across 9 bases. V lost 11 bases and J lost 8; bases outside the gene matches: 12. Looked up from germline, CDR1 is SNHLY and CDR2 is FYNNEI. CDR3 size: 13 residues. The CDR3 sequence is CASCDRGTRGYTF. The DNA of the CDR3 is TGTGCCTCCTGTGACAGGGGGACTCGGGGCTACACCTTC.

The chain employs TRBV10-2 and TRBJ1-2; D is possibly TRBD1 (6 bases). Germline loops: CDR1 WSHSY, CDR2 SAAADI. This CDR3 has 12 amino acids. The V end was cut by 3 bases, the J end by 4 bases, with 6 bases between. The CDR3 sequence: CASSEQGYGYTF. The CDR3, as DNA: TGCGCCAGCAGTGAACAGGGCTATGGCTACACCTTC.

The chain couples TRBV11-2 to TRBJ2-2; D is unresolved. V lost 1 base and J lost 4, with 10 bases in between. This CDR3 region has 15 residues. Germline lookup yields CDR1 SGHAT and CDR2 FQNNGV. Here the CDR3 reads CASSLVPFSTGELFF. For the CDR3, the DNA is TGTGCCAGCAGCTTAGTACCTTTCAGCACCGGGGAGCTGTTTTTT.

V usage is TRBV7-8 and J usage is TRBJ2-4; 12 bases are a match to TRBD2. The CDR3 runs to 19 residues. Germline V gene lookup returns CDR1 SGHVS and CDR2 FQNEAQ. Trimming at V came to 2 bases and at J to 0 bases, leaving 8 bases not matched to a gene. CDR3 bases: TGTGCCAGCAGCTTAAGAGGACTAGCGGGGTCAACAGCCAAAAACATTCAGTACTTC. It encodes CASSLRGLAGSTAKNIQYF.

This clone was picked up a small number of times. The CDR3 DNA is TGTGCCAGTGGGACAGGAAATCTCCGGGCCAATGAGCAGTTCTTC. It specifies CASGTGNLRANEQFF. The chain has TRBV3-1 (or the pseudogene TRBV3-2) and TRBJ2-1, with 8 bases identical to TRBD1. The J segment lost 6 bases and the V segment lost 9 bases, leaving 13 bases of the junction unmatched. Per the germline V gene, CDR1 is LGHDT and CDR2 is YNNKEL (reference sequence). CDR3 size: 15 residues.

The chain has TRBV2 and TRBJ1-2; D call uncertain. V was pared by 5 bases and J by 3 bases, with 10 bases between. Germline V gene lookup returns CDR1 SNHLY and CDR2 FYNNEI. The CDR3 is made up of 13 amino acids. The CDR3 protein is CASSPQPDYGYTF. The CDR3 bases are TGTGCCAGCAGTCCCCAACCGGACTATGGCTACACCTTC.

The CDR3 is CASSFPRLDRGPYNEQFF. The CDR3, as DNA: TGTGCCAGCAGCTTCCCTAGACTTGACAGGGGGCCTTACAATGAGCAGTTCTTC. This rearrangement joins TRBV5-8 to TRBJ2-1, with 10 nucleotides matching TRBD1. The CDR3 sequence is 18 residues long. Germline CDR1 is SGHTS and CDR2 is YDEGEE. The V gene end was trimmed by 2 bases and the J gene end by 4 bases; junction bases not matched to a gene: 12.

CDR3 protein: CASSRWAAGDTGELFF. CDR3 DNA sequence: TGCGCCAGCAGCCGCTGGGCAGCGGGAGACACCGGGGAGCTGTTTTTT. The rearrangement joins TRBV4-1 to TRBJ2-2; 8 positions agree with TRBD2. After removal of 4 bases from V and 3 bases from J, the junction contained 7 bases not matched to a gene. Germline V CDR1 and CDR2: MGHRA, YSYEKL. The CDR3 covers 16 residues.